Shown below are 28 T cell receptor beta chains from a single sample sequenced in a study of blood T cell repertoires in COVID-19. The method was immunoSEQ multiplex PCR; TCRdb's version includes in-frame clones alone and lacks a portion of them. The sample yields some 200,000 clones, about 81% seen once. Material for sequencing was peripheral blood. Source of these receptors: a woman in her seventies with COVID-19, enrolled during active disease.

The V gene is TRBV3-1 (or the pseudogene TRBV3-2), the J gene TRBJ1-1, with 8 positions matching TRBD1. Germline CDR1 LGHDT, CDR2 YNNKEL (reference sequence). This CDR3 region has 14 residues. J was trimmed by 6 bases and V by 1 base; bases with no gene match: 4. The CDR3 coding sequence is TGTGCCAGCAGCCAAGGGACAGGGACCGCTGAAGCTTTCTTT. Protein: CASSQGTGTAEAFF.

This rearrangement joins TRBV6-2 or TRBV6-3 to TRBJ2-5, with 7 bases identical to TRBD2. Germline trimming cut 0 bases from V and 2 bases from J; bases unmatched to any gene: 9. The CDR3 runs to 17 residues. CDR1 and CDR2 (germline): MNHEY, SVGEGT. The chain's CDR3 is CASSYSIGEGEQETQYF. The CDR3 DNA reads as TGTGCCAGCAGTTACTCGATCGGGGAGGGAGAGCAAGAGACCCAGTACTTC.

The V and J genes are TRBV7-9 and TRBJ1-2; the D gene is possibly TRBD1 (6 bases). The CDR3 is made up of 13 amino acids. Per the germline V gene, CDR1 is SEHNR and CDR2 is FQNEAQ (reference sequence). Trimming stripped 5 bases from V and 10 bases from J, with 17 bases between. CDR3 protein: CASSPGPGQIYTF. CDR3 bases: TGTGCCAGCAGCCCCGGTCCCGGACAGATCTACACCTTC.

V is TRBV5-6 and J is TRBJ2-1, with 9 bases that match TRBD2. CDR3 length: 16 amino acids. V shed 1 base and J 6 bases; nucleotides not matched to a gene: 8. CDR1 is SGHDT and CDR2 is YYEEEE in the germline V gene. The CDR3 coding sequence is TGTGCCAGCAGCTTGTACGGCGGGAGGGCCGTCAATGAGCAGTTCTTC. It yields the protein CASSLYGGRAVNEQFF.

The CDR3 nucleotides read TGTGCCACCACAGGGGTTACGTACGAGCAGTACTTC. This translates into CATTGVTYEQYF. The rearrangement links TRBV5-8 to TRBJ2-7, with 7 nucleotides matching TRBD1. V shed 9 bases and J 4 bases; nucleotides not matched to a gene: 7. Germline-derived CDR1 and CDR2 are SGHTS and YDEGEE. The CDR3 extends over 12 amino acids.

The chain combines TRBV29-1 with TRBJ1-2; D gene uncertain. Germline V gene lookup returns CDR1 SQVTM and CDR2 ANQGSEA. This CDR3 is 11 amino acids long. Trimming took 6 bases from V and 11 from J, leaving 16 bases between them. The CDR3: CSVWSPEKYTF. The CDR3 DNA sequence: TGCAGCGTCTGGAGTCCAGAAAAGTACACCTTC.

The chain couples TRBV30 to TRBJ1-6; D is unresolved. The germline V and J ends were trimmed by 7 bases and 5 bases, with 15 bases remaining between them. This CDR3 spans 14 amino acids. Germline V CDR1 and CDR2: GTSNPN, SVGIG (reference sequence). The CDR3 spells CAFRGPKDNSPLHF. The CDR3 DNA sequence: TGTGCCTTCCGAGGGCCAAAGGATAATTCACCCCTCCACTTT.

V is TRBV24-1 and J is TRBJ2-5; TRBD1 is a possible D gene (5 bases). The germline V gene has CDR1 KGHDR and CDR2 SFDVKD. This CDR3 spans 16 amino acids. V shed 5 bases and J shed 1 base, with 16 bases lying between them. The CDR3 bases are TGTGCCACCAGTGGGGGCGGACGGTCGATCCAAGAGACCCAGTACTTC. Its translation is CATSGGGRSIQETQYF.

This chain joins TRBV5-1 and TRBJ2-3; 12 nucleotides agree with TRBD2. The CDR3 covers 14 residues. The V and J ends lost 6 bases and 6 bases, in that order; junction bases with no gene match: 5. Germline assignment: CDR1 SGHRS and CDR2 YFSETQ. CDR3 nucleotides: TGCGCCAGCAAAGTGACTAGCGGGAGTGATACGCAGTATTTT. The encoded protein is CASKVTSGSDTQYF.

This clone was observed at least ten times. V usage is TRBV28 and J usage is TRBJ2-1; D is unresolved. CDR1 is MDHEN, CDR2 SYDVKM, per germline. The V end lost 5 bases, the J end lost 10 bases, and 9 bases lay between the germline ends. The CDR3 spans 11 residues. CDR3 protein: CASSPSEEQFF. The CDR3 DNA reads as TGTGCCAGCAGTCCCTCGGAGGAGCAGTTCTTC.

This rearrangement joins TRBV15 to TRBJ1-5, with D hard to call. This CDR3 is 13 amino acids long. CDR1 and CDR2 (germline): LNHNV, YYDKDF (reference sequence). The V end was cut by 6 bases, the J end by 7 bases, with 13 bases between. The CDR3 coding sequence is TGTGCCACCAGACGGGATCTCGGGCAGCCCCAGCATTTT. This sequence encodes CATRRDLGQPQHF.

The chain employs TRBV5-6 and TRBJ1-5, with 8 positions matching TRBD1. Germline loops: CDR1 SGHDT, CDR2 YYEEEE. V dropped 5 bases and J dropped 4; count of bases not matched to a gene: 8. The CDR3 sequence is 15 residues long. CDR3 in amino acids: CASSPQGARNQPQHF. The CDR3 bases are TGTGCCAGCAGTCCTCAGGGGGCGCGTAATCAGCCCCAGCATTTT.

V usage is TRBV28 and J usage is TRBJ2-7, with 9 bases lining up with TRBD1. Per the germline V gene, CDR1 is MDHEN and CDR2 is SYDVKM. The CDR3 contains 14 residues. The ends lost 6 bases at V and 5 bases at J; junction bases unmatched: 8. Written as DNA, the CDR3 is TGTGCCAGCAGGTCGGGGACAGGGATCAACGAGCAGTACTTC. Protein product: CASRSGTGINEQYF.

This chain uses TRBV6-2 or TRBV6-3 with TRBJ1-5, with D possibly being TRBD1 (5 bases). Germline lookup yields CDR1 MNHEY and CDR2 SVGEGT. This CDR3 is 14 amino acids long. Deletions cut 4 bases from V and 6 bases from J, with 13 bases between. The CDR3 DNA sequence: TGTGCCAGCAGTTCTATCGGGGGGAGTCAGCCCCAGCATTTT. It yields the protein CASSSIGGSQPQHF.

This clone was found once. The chain has TRBV5-1 and TRBJ1-2; TRBD1 matches at 7 bases. The germline CDR1 and CDR2 sequences are SGHRS and YFSETQ. This CDR3 spans 13 amino acids. The trim removed 7 bases at V and 3 bases at J, leaving 6 bases unmatched. For the CDR3, the DNA is TGCGCCAGCGGGATTCAGGGGGACTATGGCTACACCTTC. Protein sequence: CASGIQGDYGYTF.

V gene TRBV19 combines with J gene TRBJ1-5; 7 nucleotides line up with TRBD1. This CDR3 spans 15 amino acids. Germline CDR1 and CDR2: LNHDA and SQIVND (reference sequence). With V trimmed by 7 bases and J by 0 bases, 6 bases remained unmatched. CDR3 sequence (DNA): TGTGCCAGTATTCCAACAGGGGATAGCAATCAGCCCCAGCATTTT. Protein sequence: CASIPTGDSNQPQHF. The variable domain in full, with the rest retrieved from reference TRBV19 and TRBJ1-5, is DGGITQSPKYLFRKEGQNVTLSCEQNLNHDAMYWYRQDPGQGLRLIYYSQIVNDFQKGDIAEGYSVSREKKESFPLTVTSAQKNPTAFYLCASIPTGDSNQPQHFGDGTRLSIL.

This rearrangement joins TRBV29-1 to TRBJ1-5, with D maybe TRBD1 (5 bases). The ends were cut back, 4 bases at V and 6 bases at J, with 13 bases in the middle. The germline V gene has CDR1 SQVTM and CDR2 ANQGSEA. CDR3 length: 13 amino acids. The CDR3 is CSVVKGSGQPQHF. The CDR3 nucleotides read TGCAGCGTTGTCAAGGGGTCCGGTCAGCCCCAGCATTTT. The complete variable domain, with remaining parts taken from reference TRBV29-1 and TRBJ1-5, reads SAVISQKPSRDICQRGTSLTIQCQVDSQVTMMFWYRQQPGQSLTLIATANQGSEATYESGFVIDKFPISRPNLTFSTLTVSNMSPEDSSIYLCSVVKGSGQPQHFGDGTRLSIL.

Here the CDR3 DNA reads TGTGCCAGCAGTGATCTCGGGACAGCAAATCAGCCCCAGCATTTT. Translation gives CASSDLGTANQPQHF. V usage is TRBV28 and J usage is TRBJ1-5, with 7 bases fitting TRBD1. V was pared by 5 bases and J by 4 bases, with 8 bases of the junction left unmatched. Germline loops: CDR1 MDHEN, CDR2 SYDVKM. This CDR3 region has 15 residues.

The CDR3 spells CSVQTSGNQPQHF. The CDR3 nucleotides read TGCAGCGTCCAAACCTCGGGCAATCAGCCCCAGCATTTT. The chain joins TRBV29-1 to TRBJ1-5; D is unresolved. Per the germline V gene, CDR1 is SQVTM and CDR2 is ANQGSEA. Trimming cost V 6 bases and J 2 bases, with 11 bases left between them. CDR3 length: 13 amino acids.

The rearrangement links TRBV27 to TRBJ2-2, with D possibly matching TRBD1 (8 bases). The germline V gene has CDR1 MNHEY and CDR2 SMNVEV (reference sequence). V lost 3 bases to trimming and J lost 1 base, with 12 bases between them. CDR3 size: 16 residues. This CDR3 is CASSLGGTGNTGELFF. CDR3 in DNA: TGTGCCAGCAGTTTGGGGGGGACAGGGAACACCGGGGAGCTGTTTTTT.

The gene calls are TRBV7-8 and TRBJ1-3; D ambiguous. V lost 2 bases and J lost 8, with 10 bases in between. There are 13 residues in the CDR3. Germline V CDR1 and CDR2: SGHVS, FQNEAQ. DNA of the CDR3: TGTGCCAGCAGCTTAAACGTGGCCGACACCATATATTTT. As protein: CASSLNVADTIYF. Filled out from reference TRBV7-8 and TRBJ1-3, the complete variable domain reads GAGVSQSPRYKVAKRGQDVALRCDPISGHVSLFWYQQALGQGPEFLTYFQNEAQLDKSGLPSDRFFAERPEGSVSTLKIQRTQQEDSAVYLCASSLNVADTIYFGEGSWLTVV.

This chain uses TRBV9 with TRBJ1-2; 7 bases fit TRBD1. The CDR3 has 15 residues. Germline V gene sequence: CDR1 SGDLS, CDR2 YYNGEE. The J segment lost 0 bases and the V segment lost 3 bases, leaving 5 bases of the junction unmatched. The CDR3 sequence: CASSASTGPNYGYTF. CDR3 DNA: TGTGCCAGCAGCGCGTCGACAGGGCCTAACTATGGCTACACCTTC.

This chain connects TRBV2 to TRBJ2-7; 10 positions agree with TRBD1. The CDR3 contains 13 residues. V trimming: 1 base; J trimming: 7 bases; junction bases outside the gene matches: 1. Germline lookup yields CDR1 SNHLY and CDR2 FYNNEI. The CDR3 DNA reads as TGTGCCAGCAGTGAAGGGACAGGGGGAGAGCAGTACTTC. It translates to CASSEGTGGEQYF.

The chain couples TRBV24-1 to TRBJ2-3; D remains ambiguous. The V end lost 4 bases, the J end lost 4 bases, and 17 bases lay between the germline ends. The germline gives CDR1 KGHDR, CDR2 SFDVKD. This CDR3 has 16 amino acids. CDR3 sequence (DNA): TGTGCCACCAGTGAGTCTAATGCGGCAGATGCAGATACGCAGTATTTT. Translating it yields CATSESNAADADTQYF.

The V and J genes are TRBV29-1 and TRBJ1-2; 7 bases agree with TRBD1. V was clipped by 5 bases and J by 4 bases; unmatched bases: 16. Germline V gene lookup returns CDR1 SQVTM and CDR2 ANQGSEA. The CDR3 length is 16 residues. The CDR3 sequence is CSVPDSGLAGGYGYTF. CDR3 DNA sequence: TGCAGCGTTCCTGACAGTGGGCTTGCAGGGGGCTATGGCTACACCTTC.

This sequence joins TRBV25-1 and TRBJ2-1; weak D call: TRBD2 (6 bases). The CDR3 has 15 residues. Germline lookup yields CDR1 MGHDK and CDR2 SYGVNS. V was cut by 3 bases and J by 8 bases, with 17 bases left in between. The CDR3 spells CASSDPTSLHDEQFF. CDR3 nucleotide sequence: TGTGCCAGCAGTGATCCTACTAGCCTTCATGATGAGCAGTTCTTC.

This chain connects TRBV28 to TRBJ1-1; 8 nucleotides line up with TRBD1. The germline V gene encodes CDR1 MDHEN and CDR2 SYDVKM. Trimming at V came to 7 bases and at J to 3 bases, leaving 10 bases not matched to a gene. This CDR3 spans 15 amino acids. This CDR3 reads CASTSPGQGDTEAFF. CDR3 in DNA: TGTGCCAGCACATCACCCGGACAGGGTGACACTGAAGCTTTCTTT.

This clone was seen only once. The chain is built from TRBV5-1 and TRBJ1-1, with TRBD1 identical over 11 bases. CDR1 and CDR2 from the germline V gene are SGHRS and YFSETQ. CDR3 length: 16 residues. Losses at the gene ends were 4 bases for V and 2 bases for J; bases not matched to a gene: 7. The CDR3: CASSGRTGGGNTEAFF. The DNA for the CDR3 is TGCGCCAGCAGCGGGCGGACAGGGGGCGGAAACACTGAAGCTTTCTTT.